Listed below are T cell receptor beta chains from one sample, sequenced in a study of shared clonotypes between healthy human individuals. The method was immunoSEQ multiplex PCR; TCRdb's version includes in-frame clones alone and lacks a portion of them. The table lists about 2.4 million clones, roughly 93% of them singletons. Sequenced sample: naive CD4+ T cells from PBMCs. All receptors derive from a man aged 18 to 30 in good health. Some clones in this sample may be carry-over from other donors' samples. The CDR3 runs from the conserved cysteine through the conserved F or W. Fields, in order: V gene, D gene, clone size, J gene, CDR3 protein, CDR3 DNA. The D gene is left open where the match is weak. Not all rows give a size; the values are once, few, many and, for expanded clones, a class.

>TRBV9|NA|once|TRBJ2-3
CASSAAGVGGDTQYF
TGTGCCAGCAGCGCCGCGGGCGTCGGGGGAGATACGCAGTATTTT
>TRBV7-2|NA|NA|TRBJ2-7
CASSLGGPPLYEQYF
TGTGCCAGCAGCCTCGGGGGGCCCCCTCTTTACGAGCAGTACTTC
>TRBV30|TRBD2|NA|TRBJ2-3
CAWSSIAGGTYF
TGTGCCTGGAGTTCTATAGCGGGAGGAACGTATTTT
>TRBV28|NA|NA|TRBJ1-1
CAIRGVYTEAFF
TGTGCCATTCGGGGGGTTTACACTGAAGCTTTCTTT
>TRBV5-1|NA|NA|TRBJ2-7
CASSHGGNYEQYF
TGCGCCAGCAGCCACGGTGGGAACTACGAGCAGTACTTC
>TRBV18|NA|once|TRBJ2-7
CASSPPPGREQYF
TGTGCCAGCTCACCACCCCCCGGTAGGGAGCAGTACTTC
>TRBV2|NA|NA|TRBJ2-7
CASRYGTPKQYF
TGTGCCAGCAGATATGGGACACCCAAGCAGTACTTC
>TRBV6-1|NA|once|TRBJ1-5
CASRGDLGPNQPQHF
TGTGCCAGCAGGGGGGACCTTGGCCCCAATCAGCCCCAGCATTTT
>TRBV28|TRBD2|NA|TRBJ2-7
CASSLLSGSFYEQYF
TGTGCCAGCAGTTTGCTAAGCGGGAGTTTCTACGAGCAGTACTTC
>TRBV14|TRBD1|NA|TRBJ2-5
CASSQSPPGQLQETQYF
TGTGCCAGCAGCCAATCACCTCCGGGACAGCTACAAGAGACCCAGTACTTC
>TRBV20-1|NA|few|TRBJ1-1
CSVRDGFRAFF
TGCAGTGTCAGAGATGGGTTTCGAGCTTTCTTT
>TRBV29-1|NA|NA|TRBJ2-3
CSAGERADTQYF
TGCAGCGCCGGTGAGCGCGCAGATACGCAGTATTTT
>TRBV19|NA|NA|TRBJ2-6
CASSIPGSGANVLTF
TGTGCCAGTAGTATCCCCGGCTCTGGGGCCAACGTCCTGACTTTC